A single sample gave rise to the 19 T cell receptor beta chains below, sequenced in a study of shared clonotypes between healthy human individuals (dated by TCRdb to the early 2020s). Receptor libraries were prepared by the immunoSEQ multiplex PCR assay. TCRdb's version of the immuneACCESS table is confined to in-frame rearrangements and falls short of the full clone set. An unresolved V gene accounts for under half of the shortfall where checked; the remainder is of unknown origin. Here the sample has roughly 95,000 clones; more than 45% occur a single time. The ten largest make up over 12% of the sample. The sample taken for sequencing was PBMCs. The receptors shown here come from a woman aged 40 to 55 in good health. Some clones in this sample may be carry-over from other donors' samples.

This chain connects TRBV6-5 to TRBJ2-5, with 7 bases lining up with TRBD1. Germline CDR1 reads MNHEY; CDR2 reads SVGAGI. After removal of 1 base from V and 11 bases from J, the junction contained 10 bases not matched to a gene. The length of the CDR3 is 14 residues. Written as DNA, the CDR3 is TGTGCCAGCAGTTACTATAAGACGGGACAGCAGCAGTACTTC. Encoded protein: CASSYYKTGQQQYF.

This chain uses TRBV29-1 with TRBJ1-2, with TRBD1 matching 9 bases. Germline V CDR1 and CDR2: SQVTM, ANQGSEA. The CDR3 contains 15 residues. V lost 5 bases and J lost 4; bases outside the gene matches: 11. The CDR3 loop is CSVHIPGQGLYGYTF. CDR3 nucleotides: TGCAGCGTTCACATTCCGGGACAGGGCCTCTATGGCTACACCTTC.

There are many counts of this clone. Germline is not matched at one junction end, which may reflect a read error. The chain employs TRBV7-3 and TRBJ2-1; 9 bases fit TRBD2. Germline V gene sequence: CDR1 SGHTA, CDR2 FQGTGA. The CDR3 has 16 residues. CDR3 sequence reads: CASSFLGLAGYNERFF. Here the CDR3 DNA reads TGTGCCAGCAGCTTCCTAGGGCTAGCGGGATACAATGAGCGGTTCTTC. Combining the CDR3 with reference TRBV7-3 and TRBJ2-1 gives the whole variable domain GAGVSQTPSNKVTEKGKYVELRCDPISGHTALYWYRQSLGQGPEFLIYFQGTGAADDSGLPNDRFFAVRPEGSVSTLKIQRTERGDSAVYLCASSFLGLAGYNERFFGPGTRLTVL.

This clone was seen just once. Other nucleotide sequences in the sample specify the same CDR3. The chain joins TRBV15 to TRBJ2-3; the D gene could be TRBD1 or TRBD2 (5 bases each). This CDR3 is 14 amino acids long. Between the trimmed V and J ends, which lost 0 bases and 8 bases, there was a span of 12 bases. CDR1 and CDR2 from the germline V gene are LNHNV and YYDKDF (reference sequence). DNA of the CDR3: TGTGCCACCAGCAGAGACCTTACGGGGACTACGCAGTATTTT. Its translation: CATSRDLTGTTQYF.

The rearrangement uses TRBV10-2 and TRBJ1-2; D is possibly TRBD1 (5 bases). Trimming stripped 0 bases from V and 2 bases from J, with 22 bases between. Germline-derived CDR1 and CDR2 are WSHSY and SAAADI. This CDR3 comprises 19 residues. CDR3 loop: CASSESRGGRPSPNYGYTF. The CDR3 nucleotides are TGCGCCAGCAGTGAGTCGAGGGGCGGGCGGCCCTCGCCCAACTATGGCTACACCTTC.

This clone has just a few counts. In nucleotides, the CDR3 is TGTGCCAGCAGCTCAGACAGGGAACTAGCGGGCCCCACTACCTACGAGCAGTACTTC. It yields the protein CASSSDRELAGPTTYEQYF. The V and J genes are TRBV11-1 and TRBJ2-7; 9 positions agree with TRBD2. The CDR3 is 19 amino acids. CDR1 and CDR2 from the germline V gene are SGHAT and FQDESV (reference sequence). The V and J ends lost 4 bases and 2 bases, in that order; junction bases with no gene match: 18.

CDR3 loop: CAWSETGGDGYTF. Here the CDR3 DNA reads TGTGCCTGGAGCGAGACAGGGGGCGATGGCTACACCTTC. J is TRBJ1-2 and V is TRBV30, with 10 bases lining up with TRBD1. The CDR3 is 13 amino acids. Germline trimming cut 3 bases from V and 6 bases from J; bases unmatched to any gene: 4. Looked up from germline, CDR1 is GTSNPN and CDR2 is SVGIG (reference sequence).

This clone showed up many times. This chain connects TRBV15 to TRBJ1-2; possible D gene TRBD1, 6 bases. This CDR3 has 14 residues. Germline V gives CDR1 LNHNV, CDR2 YYDKDF (reference sequence). The germline V and J ends were trimmed by 0 bases and 7 bases, with 12 bases remaining between them. CDR3 in DNA: TGTGCCACCAGCAGAGAGTCAGGGGCGTCTGGCTACACCTTC. This encodes CATSRESGASGYTF.

There are many counts of this clone. The sample holds other DNA sequences that translate to the same CDR3. The genes are TRBV28 and TRBJ2-3; 11 bases are shared with TRBD2. The V and J ends lost 3 bases and 11 bases, in that order; junction bases with no gene match: 7. The CDR3 loop spans 14 amino acids. Germline assignment: CDR1 MDHEN and CDR2 SYDVKM. The CDR3 protein is CASSLHSGRAGQYF. CDR3 DNA: TGTGCCAGCAGTTTGCATAGCGGGAGGGCCGGGCAGTATTTT.

The chain recombines TRBV7-3 with TRBJ1-5; D remains ambiguous. CDR1 is SGHTA, CDR2 FQGTGA, per germline. Trimming stripped 4 bases from V and 5 bases from J, with 18 bases between. This CDR3 has 16 residues. The CDR3 DNA is TGTGCCAGCAGCTCCTTGGGTCCTTACCTTTATCAGCCCCAGCATTTT. It is translated as CASSSLGPYLYQPQHF.

The chain combines TRBV29-1 with TRBJ2-2; the match to TRBD2 covers 13 bases. The germline gives CDR1 SQVTM, CDR2 ANQGSEA. V gave up 0 bases and J gave up 4 bases; unmatched junction bases: 11. The CDR3 consists of 19 residues. As DNA, the CDR3 is TGCAGCGTTGAAGAGGGGGTACTAGCGGGAGGGGCGAGCACCGGGGAGCTGTTTTTT. Translating gives CSVEEGVLAGGASTGELFF.

The gene calls are TRBV28 and TRBJ2-1; D is undetermined. Germline V gene lookup returns CDR1 MDHEN and CDR2 SYDVKM. This CDR3 comprises 11 residues. V lost 6 bases and J lost 4, with 4 bases in between. CDR3 sequence: CASRFYNEQFF. The CDR3 region has the DNA TGTGCCAGCAGATTTTACAATGAGCAGTTCTTC.

This clone was recorded at least ten times. V usage is TRBV7-9 and J usage is TRBJ2-7; D not certain. The ends were cut back, 1 base at V and 7 bases at J, with 20 bases in the middle. The germline gives CDR1 SEHNR, CDR2 FQNEAQ (reference sequence). The length of the CDR3 is 16 residues. The CDR3 sequence is CASSLVGKLVGGEQYF. In DNA, the CDR3 is TGTGCCAGCAGCTTAGTAGGAAAACTGGTGGGCGGTGAGCAGTACTTC.

The CDR3 spells CAWTSWRAESNTGELFF. The CDR3, as DNA: TGTGCCTGGACGAGCTGGCGCGCGGAGTCAAACACCGGGGAGCTGTTTTTT. The chain recombines TRBV30 with TRBJ2-2; no reliable D call. The germline V gene encodes CDR1 GTSNPN and CDR2 SVGIG (reference sequence). The V gene lost 4 bases and the J gene lost 2 bases, with 20 bases spanning the gap. The CDR3 contains 17 residues.

The chain couples TRBV2 to TRBJ1-4, with D possibly TRBD1 on 5 matching bases. Trimming shortened V by 2 bases and J by 7 bases, and 8 bases separated the two germline ends. Per germline, CDR1 SNHLY and CDR2 FYNNEI. The CDR3 consists of 13 residues. The CDR3 loop reads CASSERQSEKLFF. The CDR3 DNA sequence: TGTGCCAGCAGTGAAAGACAGAGTGAAAAACTGTTTTTT.

At least ten counts were recorded for this clone. The chain joins TRBV30 to TRBJ2-7, with D uncertain. CDR3 length: 14 amino acids. CDR1 is GTSNPN and CDR2 is SVGIG in the germline V gene (reference sequence). Trimming shortened V by 2 bases and J by 3 bases, and 14 bases separated the two germline ends. The CDR3 region has the DNA TGTGCCTGGAGTTTGAGGAACCCTTACTACGAGCAGTACTTC. As protein: CAWSLRNPYYEQYF.

This clone appeared a few times. The V gene is TRBV4-2, the J gene TRBJ2-7; TRBD1 might be the D (6 bases). Trimming pared 1 base from V and 0 bases from J, leaving 16 bases between. CDR3 length: 17 amino acids. The germline gives CDR1 LGHNA, CDR2 YNFKEQ. The CDR3 is CASSQVRGQSLSYEQYF. The DNA of the CDR3 is TGTGCCAGCAGCCAAGTACGAGGACAGTCTCTCTCCTACGAGCAGTACTTC.

The chain employs TRBV7-9 and TRBJ1-2, with D possibly matching TRBD1 (5 bases). Germline loops: CDR1 SEHNR, CDR2 FQNEAQ (reference sequence). The CDR3 is made up of 16 amino acids. Trimming took off 5 bases at V and 8 bases at J, with 24 bases between the two ends. CDR3 region: CASSPPLWGTGPGYTF. The CDR3 DNA reads TGTGCCAGCAGCCCTCCTTTGTGGGGCACAGGTCCCGGCTACACCTTC.

The genes are TRBV5-1 and TRBJ2-7; TRBD2 matches 8 bases. Trimming removed 4 bases from V and 5 bases from J; junction bases left unmatched: 11. There are 15 residues in the CDR3. Germline V gives CDR1 SGHRS, CDR2 YFSETQ. The CDR3 bases are TGCGCCAGCAGCCTCGGCGGAGCGGGAGCCCACGAGCAGTACTTC. Its translation is CASSLGGAGAHEQYF.